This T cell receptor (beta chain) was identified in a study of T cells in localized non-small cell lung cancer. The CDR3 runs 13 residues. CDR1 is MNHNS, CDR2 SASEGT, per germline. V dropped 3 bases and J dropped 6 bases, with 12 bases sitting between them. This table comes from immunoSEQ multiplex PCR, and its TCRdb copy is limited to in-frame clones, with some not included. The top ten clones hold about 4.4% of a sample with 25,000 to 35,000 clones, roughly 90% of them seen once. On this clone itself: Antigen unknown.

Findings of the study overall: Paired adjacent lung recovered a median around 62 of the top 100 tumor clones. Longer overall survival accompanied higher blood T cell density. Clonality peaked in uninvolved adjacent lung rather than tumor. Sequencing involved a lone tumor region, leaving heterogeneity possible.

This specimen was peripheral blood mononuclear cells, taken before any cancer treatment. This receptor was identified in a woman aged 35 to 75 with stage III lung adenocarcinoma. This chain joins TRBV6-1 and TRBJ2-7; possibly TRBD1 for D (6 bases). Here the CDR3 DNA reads TGTGCCAGCAGTGAGCTGGGGGCGGGCGAGCAGTACTTC. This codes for CASSELGAGEQYF.